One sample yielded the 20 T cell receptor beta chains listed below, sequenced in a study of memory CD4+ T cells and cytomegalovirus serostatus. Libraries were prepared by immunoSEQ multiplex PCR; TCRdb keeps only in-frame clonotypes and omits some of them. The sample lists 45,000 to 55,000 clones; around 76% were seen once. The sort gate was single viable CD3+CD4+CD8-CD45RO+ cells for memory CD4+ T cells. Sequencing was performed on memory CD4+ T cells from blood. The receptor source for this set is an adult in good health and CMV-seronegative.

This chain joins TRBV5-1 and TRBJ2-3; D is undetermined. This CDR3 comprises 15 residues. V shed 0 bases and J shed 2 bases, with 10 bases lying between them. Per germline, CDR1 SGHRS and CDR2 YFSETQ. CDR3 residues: CASSLATSSTDTQYF. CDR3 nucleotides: TGCGCCAGCAGCTTGGCTACCAGCTCCACAGATACGCAGTATTTT. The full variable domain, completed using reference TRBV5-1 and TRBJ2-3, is KAGVTQTPRYLIKTRGQQVTLSCSPISGHRSVSWYQQTPGQGLQFLFEYFSETQRNKGNFPGRFSGRQFSNSRSEMNVSTLELGDSALYLCASSLATSSTDTQYFGPGTRLTVL.

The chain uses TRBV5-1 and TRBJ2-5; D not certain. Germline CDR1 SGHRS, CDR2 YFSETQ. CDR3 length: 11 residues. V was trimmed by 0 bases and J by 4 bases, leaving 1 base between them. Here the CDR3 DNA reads TGCGCCAGCAGCTTGGTAGAGACCCAGTACTTC. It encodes CASSLVETQYF. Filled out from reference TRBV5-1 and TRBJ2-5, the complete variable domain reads KAGVTQTPRYLIKTRGQQVTLSCSPISGHRSVSWYQQTPGQGLQFLFEYFSETQRNKGNFPGRFSGRQFSNSRSEMNVSTLELGDSALYLCASSLVETQYFGPGTRLLVL.

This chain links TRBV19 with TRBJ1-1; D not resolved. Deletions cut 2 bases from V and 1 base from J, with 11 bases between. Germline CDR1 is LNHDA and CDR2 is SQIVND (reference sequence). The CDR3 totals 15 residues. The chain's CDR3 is CASSIMPMTNTEAFF. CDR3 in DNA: TGTGCCAGTAGTATAATGCCGATGACGAACACTGAAGCTTTCTTT.

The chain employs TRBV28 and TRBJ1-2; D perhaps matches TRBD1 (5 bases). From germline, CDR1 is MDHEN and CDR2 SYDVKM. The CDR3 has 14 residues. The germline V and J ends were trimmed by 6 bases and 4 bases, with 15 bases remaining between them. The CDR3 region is CASSGAGTGYGYTF. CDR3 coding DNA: TGTGCCAGCAGCGGAGCCGGGACCGGCTATGGCTACACCTTC.

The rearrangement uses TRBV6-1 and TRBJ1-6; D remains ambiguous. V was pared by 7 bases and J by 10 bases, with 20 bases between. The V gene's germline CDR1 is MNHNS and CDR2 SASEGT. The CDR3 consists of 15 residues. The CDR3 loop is CASTEPGLSGSPLHF. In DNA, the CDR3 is TGTGCCAGCACAGAGCCCGGGTTGTCCGGGTCACCCCTCCACTTT.

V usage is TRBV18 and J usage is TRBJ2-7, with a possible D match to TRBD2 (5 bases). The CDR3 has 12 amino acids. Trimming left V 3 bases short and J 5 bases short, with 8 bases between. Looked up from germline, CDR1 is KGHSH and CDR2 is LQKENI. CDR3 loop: CASSPQADEQYF. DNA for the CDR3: TGTGCCAGCTCACCTCAAGCGGACGAGCAGTACTTC.

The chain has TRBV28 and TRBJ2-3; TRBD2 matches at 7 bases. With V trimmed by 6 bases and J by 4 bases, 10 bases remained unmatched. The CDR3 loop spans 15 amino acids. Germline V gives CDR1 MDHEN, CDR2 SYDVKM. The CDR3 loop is CASSPGGLEADTQYF. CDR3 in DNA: TGTGCCAGCAGCCCCGGGGGGTTAGAGGCAGATACGCAGTATTTT.

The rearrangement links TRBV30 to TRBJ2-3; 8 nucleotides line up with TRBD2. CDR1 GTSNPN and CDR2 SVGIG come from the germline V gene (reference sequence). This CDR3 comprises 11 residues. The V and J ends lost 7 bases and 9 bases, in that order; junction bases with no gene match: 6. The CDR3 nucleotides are TGTGCCTCTCGGGGGGGGAGGACGCAGTATTTT. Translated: CASRGGRTQYF.

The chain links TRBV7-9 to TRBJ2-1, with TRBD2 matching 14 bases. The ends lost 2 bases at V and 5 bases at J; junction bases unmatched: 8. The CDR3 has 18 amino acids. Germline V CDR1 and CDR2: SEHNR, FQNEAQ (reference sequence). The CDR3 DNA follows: TGTGCCAGCAGCTTACCCCTCCGACTAGCGGGAGGGAACAATGAGCAGTTCTTC. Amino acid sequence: CASSLPLRLAGGNNEQFF.

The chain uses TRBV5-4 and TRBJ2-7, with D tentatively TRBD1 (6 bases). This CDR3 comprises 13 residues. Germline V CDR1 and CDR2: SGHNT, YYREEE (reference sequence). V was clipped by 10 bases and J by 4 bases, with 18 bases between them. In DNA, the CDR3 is TGTGCCGTACAGGGTTTCCGCGGGTACGAGCAGTACTTC. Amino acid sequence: CAVQGFRGYEQYF.

The CDR3 DNA sequence: TGCGCCAGCAGCCAAGGCAACCAGGGGGCCTCTGAAGCTTTCTTT. Residues: CASSQGNQGASEAFF. The V call is TRBV4-3, the J call TRBJ1-1; TRBD1 agrees at 8 bases. Per germline, CDR1 LGHNA and CDR2 YSLEER. Unmatched junction bases numbered 7, after V lost 1 base and J lost 6 bases. This CDR3 has 15 amino acids.

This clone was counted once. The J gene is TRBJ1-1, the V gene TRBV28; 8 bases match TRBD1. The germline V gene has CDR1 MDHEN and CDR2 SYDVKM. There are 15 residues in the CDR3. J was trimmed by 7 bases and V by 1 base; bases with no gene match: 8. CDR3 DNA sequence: TGTGCCAGCAGTTTATTAGGGACAGGAAGCCTTGAAGCTTTCTTT. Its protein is CASSLLGTGSLEAFF.

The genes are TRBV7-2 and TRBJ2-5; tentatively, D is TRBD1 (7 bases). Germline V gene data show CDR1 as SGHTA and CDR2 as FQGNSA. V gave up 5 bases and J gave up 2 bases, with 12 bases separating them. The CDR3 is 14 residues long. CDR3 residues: CASSGGGQQETQYF. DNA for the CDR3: TGTGCCAGCAGCGGAGGGGGACAGCAAGAGACCCAGTACTTC.

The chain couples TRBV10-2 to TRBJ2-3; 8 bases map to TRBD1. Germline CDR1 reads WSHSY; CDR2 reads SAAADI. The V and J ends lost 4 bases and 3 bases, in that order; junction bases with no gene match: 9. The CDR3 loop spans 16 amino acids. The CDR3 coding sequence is TGCGCCAGCAGTGGACAGGGGATGATTTGGACAGATACGCAGTATTTT. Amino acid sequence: CASSGQGMIWTDTQYF.

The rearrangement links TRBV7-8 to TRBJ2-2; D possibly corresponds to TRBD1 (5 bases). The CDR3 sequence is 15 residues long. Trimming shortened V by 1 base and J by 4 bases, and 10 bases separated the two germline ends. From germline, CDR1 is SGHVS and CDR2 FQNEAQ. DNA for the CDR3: TGTGCCAGCAGCTTAGGGCAGGGTGTCACCGGGGAGCTGTTTTTT. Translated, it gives CASSLGQGVTGELFF.

Written as DNA, the CDR3 is TGTGCCAGCAGCTTAGGCAGGGGCCATTCCGAGCAGTACTTC. Translated, it gives CASSLGRGHSEQYF. This chain joins TRBV7-9 and TRBJ2-7; a weak D match, TRBD1 (6 bases). V was shortened by 1 base and J by 6 bases, with 13 bases between the two germline ends. The CDR3 runs 14 residues. The germline V gene encodes CDR1 SEHNR and CDR2 FQNEAQ (reference sequence).

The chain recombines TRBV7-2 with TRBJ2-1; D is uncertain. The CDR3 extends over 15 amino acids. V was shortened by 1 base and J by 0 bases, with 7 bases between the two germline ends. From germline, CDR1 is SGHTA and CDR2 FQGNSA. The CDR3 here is CASSLVESSYNEQFF. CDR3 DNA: TGTGCCAGCAGCTTAGTAGAAAGCTCCTACAATGAGCAGTTCTTC.

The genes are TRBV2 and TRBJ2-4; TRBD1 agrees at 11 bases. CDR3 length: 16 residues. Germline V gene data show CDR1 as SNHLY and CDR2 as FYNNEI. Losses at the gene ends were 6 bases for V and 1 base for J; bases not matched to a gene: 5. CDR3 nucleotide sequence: TGTGCCAGCAGCGCGGACAGGGGGCTGGCCAAAAACATTCAGTACTTC. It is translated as CASSADRGLAKNIQYF.

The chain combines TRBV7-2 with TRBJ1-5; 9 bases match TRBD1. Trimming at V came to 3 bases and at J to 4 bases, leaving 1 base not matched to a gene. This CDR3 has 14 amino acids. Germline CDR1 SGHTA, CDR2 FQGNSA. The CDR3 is CASSFDRGNQPQHF. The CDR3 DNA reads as TGTGCCAGCAGCTTTGACAGGGGGAATCAGCCCCAGCATTTT.

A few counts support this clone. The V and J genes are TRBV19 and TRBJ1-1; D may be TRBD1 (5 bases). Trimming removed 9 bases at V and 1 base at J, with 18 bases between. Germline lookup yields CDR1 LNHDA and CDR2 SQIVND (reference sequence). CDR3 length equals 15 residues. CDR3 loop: CASTPIGTRNTEAFF. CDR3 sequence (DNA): TGTGCCAGCACACCGATAGGGACCCGGAACACTGAAGCTTTCTTT.